The rows below give T cell receptor beta chains drawn from one sample of a study of neurological immune-mediated disorders. TCRdb processed the 5' RACE reads anew with MiXCR; each CDR3 protein has one entry. The table shows about 120,000 distinct CDR3 sequences, with roughly 3.2% occurring only once. The sequenced sample was PBMCs. These receptors all come from a woman aged 30 to 39 with multiple sclerosis. The CDR3 runs from the conserved cysteine through the conserved F or W. Each record gives: J gene, D gene, V gene, clone size, CDR3 protein, CDR3 DNA. A D gene is named only where the DNA matches it firmly. Clone size is shown for a subset of rows, as once, few, many or a class of expanded clone.

J gene: TRBJ2-1; D gene: TRBD1; V gene: TRBV5-6; clone size: many; CDR3 protein: CASSLFPGGSYNEQFF; CDR3 DNA: TGTGCCAGCAGCTTGTTTCCAGGGGGCTCCTACAATGAGCAGTTCTTC
J gene: TRBJ1-1; D gene: NA; V gene: TRBV4-1; clone size: many; CDR3 protein: CASSQSRVGTEAFF; CDR3 DNA: TGCGCCAGCAGCCAATCTCGGGTGGGGACTGAAGCTTTCTTT
J gene: TRBJ2-3; D gene: TRBD1; V gene: TRBV5-1; clone size: many; CDR3 protein: CASSLPTGGFFFNTDTQYF; CDR3 DNA: TGCGCCAGCAGCCTCCCCACAGGGGGCTTTTTTTTTAACACAGATACGCAGTATTTT
J gene: TRBJ2-7; D gene: TRBD2; V gene: TRBV20-1; clone size: many; CDR3 protein: CSASELAGPWEQYF; CDR3 DNA: TGCAGTGCTAGTGAACTAGCGGGGCCTTGGGAGCAGTACTTC
J gene: TRBJ2-6; D gene: NA; V gene: TRBV4-3; clone size: few; CDR3 protein: CASSQEAGSGANVLTF; CDR3 DNA: TGCGCCAGCAGCCAAGAGGCGGGATCTGGGGCCAACGTCCTGACTTTC
J gene: TRBJ2-7; D gene: NA; V gene: TRBV5-1; clone size: many; CDR3 protein: CASSLTDSYEQYF; CDR3 DNA: TGCGCCAGCAGCTTGACCGATTCCTACGAGCAGTACTTC
J gene: TRBJ2-1; D gene: NA; V gene: TRBV19; clone size: many; CDR3 protein: CASSQRYNEQFF; CDR3 DNA: TGTGCCAGTAGTCAACGGTACAATGAGCAGTTCTTC
J gene: TRBJ1-6; D gene: TRBD1; V gene: TRBV27; clone size: NA; CDR3 protein: CASSFTGGISPLHF; CDR3 DNA: TGTGCCAGCAGTTTCACAGGGGGCATTTCACCCCTACACTTT
J gene: TRBJ1-6; D gene: NA; V gene: TRBV5-5; clone size: many; CDR3 protein: CASSLNNSPLHF; CDR3 DNA: TGTGCCAGCAGCTTAAACAATTCACCCCTCCACTTT
J gene: TRBJ2-2; D gene: TRBD1; V gene: TRBV25-1; clone size: many; CDR3 protein: CASSGAGGWNTGELFF; CDR3 DNA: TGTGCCAGCAGTGGGGCAGGGGGCTGGAACACCGGGGAGCTGTTTTTT
J gene: TRBJ2-1; D gene: TRBD2; V gene: TRBV7-9; clone size: many; CDR3 protein: CASSLGSLAGGRYNEQFF; CDR3 DNA: TGTGCCAGCAGCTTAGGCTCCCTAGCGGGAGGGCGATACAATGAGCAGTTCTTC
J gene: TRBJ1-4; D gene: NA; V gene: TRBV14; clone size: many; CDR3 protein: CASSRRVVDEKLFF; CDR3 DNA: TGTGCCAGCAGCCGCAGGGTGGTAGATGAAAAACTGTTTTTT
J gene: TRBJ1-1; D gene: NA; V gene: TRBV10-3; clone size: many; CDR3 protein: CAISLGVGTEAFF; CDR3 DNA: TGTGCCATCAGTTTGGGGGTAGGGACTGAAGCTTTCTTT
J gene: TRBJ2-5; D gene: NA; V gene: TRBV12-3/TRBV12-4; clone size: many; CDR3 protein: CASSLTARSGETQYF; CDR3 DNA: TGTGCCAGCAGTTTAACGGCCCGCAGCGGGGAGACCCAGTACTTC
J gene: TRBJ2-3; D gene: TRBD2; V gene: TRBV10-3; clone size: many; CDR3 protein: CAISGGIAGATDTQYF; CDR3 DNA: TGTGCCATCAGTGGGGGGATAGCGGGAGCCACAGATACGCAGTATTTT
J gene: TRBJ1-1; D gene: NA; V gene: TRBV3-1; clone size: many; CDR3 protein: CASRDLNTEAFF; CDR3 DNA: TGTGCCAGCAGGGACCTGAACACTGAAGCTTTCTTT
J gene: TRBJ2-7; D gene: TRBD1; V gene: TRBV7-9; clone size: many; CDR3 protein: CASSAGTVWHEQYF; CDR3 DNA: TGTGCCAGCAGCGCCGGGACAGTTTGGCACGAGCAGTACTTC
J gene: TRBJ2-1; D gene: TRBD2; V gene: TRBV20-1; clone size: many; CDR3 protein: CSAARGAGVPNEQFF; CDR3 DNA: TGCAGTGCTGCCCGAGGGGCGGGGGTCCCAAATGAGCAGTTCTTC
J gene: TRBJ2-1; D gene: TRBD2; V gene: TRBV20-1; clone size: many; CDR3 protein: CSAWTSGRGRSYNEQFF; CDR3 DNA: TGCAGTGCTTGGACTAGCGGGAGGGGCCGTTCCTACAATGAGCAGTTCTTC
J gene: TRBJ2-5; D gene: TRBD2; V gene: TRBV27; clone size: many; CDR3 protein: CASSPYGGWQETQYF; CDR3 DNA: TGTGCCAGCAGTCCATACGGGGGGTGGCAAGAGACCCAGTACTTC
J gene: TRBJ1-1; D gene: NA; V gene: TRBV12-3/TRBV12-4; clone size: many; CDR3 protein: CASSLQGMNTEAFF; CDR3 DNA: TGTGCCAGCAGTTTACAGGGAATGAACACTGAAGCTTTCTTT
J gene: TRBJ2-3; D gene: NA; V gene: TRBV4-3; clone size: many; CDR3 protein: CASSPVGGDTQYF; CDR3 DNA: TGCGCCAGCAGCCCCGTCGGGGGTGATACGCAGTATTTT
J gene: TRBJ2-1; D gene: NA; V gene: TRBV7-9; clone size: NA; CDR3 protein: CASSLSQGVRYNEQFF; CDR3 DNA: TGTGCCAGCAGCTTATCCCAGGGAGTTCGGTACAATGAGCAGTTCTTC
J gene: TRBJ1-5; D gene: NA; V gene: TRBV2; clone size: many; CDR3 protein: CASSAERGGVGNQPQHF; CDR3 DNA: TGTGCCAGCAGTGCTGAAAGAGGAGGGGTTGGTAATCAGCCCCAGCATTTT
J gene: TRBJ2-5; D gene: TRBD2; V gene: TRBV5-1; clone size: many; CDR3 protein: CASSLKTSSQETQYF; CDR3 DNA: TGCGCCAGCAGCTTGAAGACTAGCTCTCAAGAGACCCAGTACTTC
J gene: TRBJ2-3; D gene: NA; V gene: TRBV6-6; clone size: many; CDR3 protein: CASSYGIGDTQYF; CDR3 DNA: TGTGCCAGCAGTTACGGGATAGGAGATACGCAGTATTTT
J gene: TRBJ2-7; D gene: NA; V gene: TRBV7-2; clone size: many; CDR3 protein: CASSYPGHTYEQYF; CDR3 DNA: TGTGCCAGCAGCTACCCGGGCCATACCTACGAGCAGTACTTC
J gene: TRBJ2-7; D gene: NA; V gene: TRBV7-8; clone size: many; CDR3 protein: CASRQSGPSSYEQYF; CDR3 DNA: TGTGCCAGCAGGCAAAGCGGGCCGTCTTCCTACGAGCAGTACTTC
J gene: TRBJ1-1; D gene: TRBD1; V gene: TRBV27; clone size: many; CDR3 protein: CASRNRGNTEAFF; CDR3 DNA: TGTGCCAGCAGAAACAGGGGCAACACTGAAGCTTTCTTT
J gene: TRBJ2-1; D gene: TRBD1; V gene: TRBV10-3; clone size: many; CDR3 protein: CAISDLGQGTPLEFF; CDR3 DNA: TGTGCCATCAGTGACTTGGGACAGGGCACACCTTTAGAGTTCTTC
J gene: TRBJ1-6; D gene: NA; V gene: TRBV6-2/TRBV6-3; clone size: many; CDR3 protein: CASYTPTGPNSPLHF; CDR3 DNA: TGTGCCAGCTATACACCGACAGGACCAAATTCACCCCTCCACTTT
J gene: TRBJ2-5; D gene: TRBD2; V gene: TRBV7-2; clone size: many; CDR3 protein: CASSPGTSVQETQYF; CDR3 DNA: TGTGCCAGCAGCCCTGGGACTAGCGTCCAAGAGACCCAGTACTTC
J gene: TRBJ2-1; D gene: NA; V gene: TRBV11-2; clone size: many; CDR3 protein: CASSSFQAGDEQFF; CDR3 DNA: TGTGCCAGCAGCTCTTTCCAGGCTGGAGATGAGCAGTTCTTC
J gene: TRBJ1-1; D gene: NA; V gene: TRBV7-2; clone size: many; CDR3 protein: CASSLGLTNTEAFF; CDR3 DNA: TGTGCCAGCAGCTTAGGGTTGACGAACACTGAAGCTTTCTTT